These 20 T cell receptor beta chains came from one sample sequenced in a study of shared clonotypes between healthy human individuals. Some clones are missing from TCRdb's copy, which holds only in-frame ones; the method was immunoSEQ multiplex PCR. This table holds about 640,000 clones, less than 80% found once. The sample consisted of memory CD4+ T cells sorted from blood. Subset in this sample: CD45RA-negative fraction. These receptors originate from a woman in her thirties in good health.

The CDR3 loop reads CASSLALQETQYF. The CDR3 DNA reads TGTGCCAGCAGCTTGGCTCTACAAGAGACCCAGTACTTC. This chain joins TRBV5-6 and TRBJ2-5, with unresolved D. The CDR3 length is 13 residues. The germline V gene has CDR1 SGHDT and CDR2 YYEEEE. Trimming shortened V by 0 bases and J by 2 bases, and 5 bases separated the two germline ends.

Notes on this clone: A much more abundant neighbour one base away suggests this may be a read error. The rearrangement joins TRBV11-2 to TRBJ2-3, with D hard to call. Germline values: CDR1 SGHAT, CDR2 FQNNGV. The V gene lost 3 bases and the J gene lost 6 bases, with 4 bases spanning the gap. The CDR3 contains 11 residues. In DNA, the CDR3 is TGTGCCAGCAGCTTCGGGGATACGCAGTATTTT. This sequence encodes CASSFGDTQYF.

The rearrangement links TRBV7-2 to TRBJ2-1; TRBD2 agrees at 9 bases. There are 14 residues in the CDR3. Germline V CDR1 and CDR2: SGHTA, FQGNSA. Trimming took 1 base from V and 13 from J; bases not matched to a gene: 8. DNA of the CDR3: TGTGCCAGCAGCTTAGATCTGCGGGAGGGAGAACAGTTCTTC. Amino acid sequence: CASSLDLREGEQFF.

This clone was picked up a small number of times. The J gene is TRBJ2-1, the V gene TRBV14; D may be TRBD2 (6 bases). The CDR3 runs to 15 residues. CDR1 is SGHDN and CDR2 is FVKESK in the germline V gene. Trimming stripped 1 base from V and 4 bases from J, with 11 bases between. The DNA for the CDR3 is TGTGCCAGCAGCCAAGCGGGGGAGAGGTACAATGAGCAGTTCTTC. Protein sequence: CASSQAGERYNEQFF.

The chain is built from TRBV7-2 and TRBJ2-3, with D hard to call. Germline V CDR1 and CDR2: SGHTA, FQGNSA. Between the trimmed V and J ends, which lost 4 bases and 8 bases, there was a span of 19 bases. The CDR3 extends over 15 amino acids. The CDR3 region is CASSSDRAPSVTQYF. The CDR3 DNA follows: TGTGCCAGCAGCTCCGACCGGGCCCCCAGCGTTACGCAGTATTTT.

To note about this clone: Different DNA sequences within this sample yield the same CDR3. The V gene is TRBV5-1, the J gene TRBJ2-3, with 11 bases lining up with TRBD1. Germline assignment: CDR1 SGHRS and CDR2 YFSETQ. Trimming removed 4 bases from V and 3 bases from J; junction bases left unmatched: 4. The CDR3 length is 15 residues. The CDR3 DNA sequence: TGCGCCAGCAGCCCCGGGACAGGGGGTACAGATACGCAGTATTTT. Protein product: CASSPGTGGTDTQYF. Full variable domain (remainder filled in from reference TRBV5-1 and TRBJ2-3): KAGVTQTPRYLIKTRGQQVTLSCSPISGHRSVSWYQQTPGQGLQFLFEYFSETQRNKGNFPGRFSGRQFSNSRSEMNVSTLELGDSALYLCASSPGTGGTDTQYFGPGTRLTVL.

As for this clone: A much larger clone lies a single base off, so this may be a read error. Distinct nucleotide sequences in the sample also encode this CDR3. The rearrangement uses TRBV5-5 and TRBJ1-1; 8 nucleotides line up with TRBD1. Per germline, CDR1 SGHKS and CDR2 YYEKEE (reference sequence). V shed 3 bases, J shed 3 bases, and the junction held 1 base outside the gene matches. The CDR3 contains 13 residues. CDR3 residues: CASSSQGDTEAFF. Written as DNA, the CDR3 is TGTGCCAGCAGCTCACAGGGGGACACTGAAGCTTTCTTT.

The gene calls are TRBV7-3 and TRBJ1-2; tentative D call: TRBD1 (6 bases). CDR1 is SGHTA and CDR2 is FQGTGA in the germline V gene. The CDR3 runs to 16 residues. Trimming removed 2 bases from V and 8 bases from J, with 21 bases in between. The CDR3 DNA reads TGTGCCAGCAGCTTACCGGGATCAGGGGAAGATTTGGGCTACACCTTC. Protein: CASSLPGSGEDLGYTF.

The chain is built from TRBV28 and TRBJ1-1; D unclear. Germline assignment: CDR1 MDHEN and CDR2 SYDVKM. The CDR3 extends over 14 amino acids. V was shortened by 3 bases and J by 0 bases, with 8 bases between the two germline ends. This chain's CDR3 is CASSLQTLNTEAFF. CDR3 in DNA: TGTGCCAGCAGTTTGCAGACCTTGAACACTGAAGCTTTCTTT.

This clone appeared a single time. The chain has TRBV11-2 and TRBJ2-7; 9 bases map to TRBD2. Germline V CDR1 and CDR2: SGHAT, FQNNGV. This CDR3 is 14 amino acids long. Trimming cost V 4 bases and J 5 bases; bases outside gene matches: 6. CDR3 region: CASSSRGTSNEQYF. CDR3 coding DNA: TGTGCCAGCAGCTCCCGGGGGACTAGCAACGAGCAGTACTTC.

This clone was recorded at least ten times. The J gene is TRBJ1-2, the V gene TRBV6-1; D might be TRBD1 (6 bases). Germline CDR1 MNHNS, CDR2 SASEGT. V shed 3 bases and J shed 4 bases, with 6 bases lying between them. The CDR3 length is 12 residues. The DNA of the CDR3 is TGTGCCAGCAGTGAGGGGGCCTATGGCTACACCTTC. Amino acids: CASSEGAYGYTF.

Worth noting for this clone: At one boundary the junction diverges from the germline segment, which might be a read error. The rearrangement joins TRBV18 to TRBJ2-7; tentatively, D is TRBD1 (6 bases). Germline values: CDR1 KGHSH, CDR2 LQKENI. There are 12 residues in the CDR3. The CDR3 reads CASSSAGTQILF. As DNA, the CDR3 is TGTGCCAGCTCATCTGCCGGGACACAAATCTTGTTC.

V is TRBV27 and J is TRBJ2-7; TRBD2 agrees at 8 bases. Germline CDR1 reads MNHEY; CDR2 reads SMNVEV (reference sequence). This CDR3 region has 14 residues. V dropped 6 bases and J dropped 5; count of bases not matched to a gene: 9. This chain's CDR3 is CASRKITGGHEQYF. The CDR3 DNA follows: TGTGCCAGCAGAAAGATCACGGGAGGGCACGAGCAGTACTTC.

This chain joins TRBV12-5 and TRBJ2-1; D uncertain. CDR3 size: 12 residues. V was cut by 8 bases and J by 5 bases, with 10 bases left in between. Germline assignment: CDR1 LGHNT and CDR2 FRNRAP. CDR3 loop: CASRRVNNEQFF. DNA of the CDR3: TGTGCTAGTAGACGCGTGAACAATGAGCAGTTCTTC.

The rearrangement links TRBV4-1 to TRBJ2-3; 10 nucleotides agree with TRBD2. Germline V gene lookup returns CDR1 MGHRA and CDR2 YSYEKL. Trimming cost V 3 bases and J 3 bases; bases outside gene matches: 12. This CDR3 is 18 amino acids long. The CDR3 DNA is TGCGCCAGCAGCCAGGACCCTACCGGGACTAGCGTTACAGATACGCAGTATTTT. Translating gives CASSQDPTGTSVTDTQYF.

The genes are TRBV30 and TRBJ2-5; 8 nucleotides line up with TRBD2. This CDR3 comprises 14 residues. Germline V gene data show CDR1 as GTSNPN and CDR2 as SVGIG (reference sequence). The ends lost 2 bases at V and 2 bases at J; junction bases unmatched: 4. This CDR3 is CAWSITSGQETQYF. The CDR3 DNA reads as TGTGCCTGGAGTATAACTAGCGGTCAAGAGACCCAGTACTTC.

The V gene is TRBV7-9, the J gene TRBJ2-5, with D hard to call. The DNA end favors TRBJ2-7, so the J call may be wrong. The CDR3 is made up of 11 amino acids. Germline assignment: CDR1 SEHNR and CDR2 FQNEAQ (reference sequence). The DNA for the CDR3 is TGTGCCAGCAGCCAATACTACGAGCAGTACTTC. The encoded protein is CASSQYYEQYF.

The rearrangement joins TRBV19 to TRBJ2-2, with 7 bases identical to TRBD1. This CDR3 spans 15 amino acids. Trimming removed 7 bases from V and 5 bases from J; junction bases left unmatched: 10. The germline CDR1 and CDR2 sequences are LNHDA and SQIVND (reference sequence). CDR3 region: CASISGQTGTGELFF. The CDR3 nucleotides read TGTGCCAGTATATCGGGACAGACGGGTACCGGGGAGCTGTTTTTT.

The gene calls are TRBV2 and TRBJ1-5; 9 bases fit TRBD1. CDR1 is SNHLY, CDR2 FYNNEI, per germline. CDR3 length: 15 residues. Germline trimming cut 1 base from V and 11 bases from J; bases unmatched to any gene: 9. The CDR3 DNA sequence: TGTGCCAGCAGTGAAGAGGGGACAGGGCTAAGGGCCCAGCATTTT. It encodes CASSEEGTGLRAQHF.

V and J are TRBV29-1 and TRBJ2-1; TRBD2 matches 15 bases. The CDR3 has 18 residues. Germline trimming cut 4 bases from V and 4 bases from J; bases unmatched to any gene: 11. Germline-derived CDR1 and CDR2 are SQVTM and ANQGSEA. The CDR3 DNA reads TGCAGCGTTGGAAAGAAAGGGACTAGCGGGGGGAAATACAATGAGCAGTTCTTC. It specifies CSVGKKGTSGGKYNEQFF.